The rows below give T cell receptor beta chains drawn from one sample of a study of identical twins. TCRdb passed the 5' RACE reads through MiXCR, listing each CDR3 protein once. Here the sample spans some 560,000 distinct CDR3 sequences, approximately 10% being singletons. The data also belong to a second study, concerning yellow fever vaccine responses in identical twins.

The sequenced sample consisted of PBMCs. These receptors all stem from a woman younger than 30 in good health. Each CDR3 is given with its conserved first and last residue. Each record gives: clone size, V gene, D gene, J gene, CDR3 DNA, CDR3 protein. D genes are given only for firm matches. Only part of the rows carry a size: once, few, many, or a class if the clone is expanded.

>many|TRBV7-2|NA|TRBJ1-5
TGTGCCAGCAGCTTAATGGTCGGGGCCGGGCAGCCCCAGCATTTT
CASSLMVGAGQPQHF
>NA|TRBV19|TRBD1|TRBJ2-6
TGTGCCAGTACCCTGACAGGGGGCTCTGGGGCCAACGTCCTGACTTTC
CASTLTGGSGANVLTF
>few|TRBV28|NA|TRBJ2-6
TGTGCCAGCGCGCAAGGGGCCGCTTCTGGGGCCAACGTCCTGACTTTC
CASAQGAASGANVLTF
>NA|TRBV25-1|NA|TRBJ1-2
TGTGCCAGCAGTGAACCCGGACAGAACTATGGCTACACCTTC
CASSEPGQNYGYTF
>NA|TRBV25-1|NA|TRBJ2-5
TGTGCCAGCAGTTCTTTGGGTGGGGAGACCCAGTACTTC
CASSSLGGETQYF
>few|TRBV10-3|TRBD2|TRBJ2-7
TGTGCCATCAGTGATGTCTTGAGCGGGGGGGCAGGCGAGCAGTACTTC
CAISDVLSGGAGEQYF
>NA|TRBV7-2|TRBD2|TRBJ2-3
TGTGCCAGCAGCTTAAGGACTAGCGGGGTTAGCACAGATACGCAGTATTTT
CASSLRTSGVSTDTQYF
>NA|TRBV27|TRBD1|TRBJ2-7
TGTGCCAGCAGTACGTTACAGGGGGTTCTTTACGAGCAGTACTTC
CASSTLQGVLYEQYF
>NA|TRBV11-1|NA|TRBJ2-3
TGTGCCAGCAGCTTAGGGACTCACGCAGATACGCAGTATTTT
CASSLGTHADTQYF
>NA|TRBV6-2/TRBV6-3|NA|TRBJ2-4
TGTGCCAGCAGTCTCAGACCATGGGGCAAAAACATTCAGTACTTC
CASSLRPWGKNIQYF
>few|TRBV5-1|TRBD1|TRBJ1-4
TGCGCCAGCAGCTTGTCAGGGGGTGAAAAACTGTTTTTT
CASSLSGGEKLFF
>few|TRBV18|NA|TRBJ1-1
TGTGCCAGCTCACCAGTGCAGAACACTGAAGCTTTCTTT
CASSPVQNTEAFF
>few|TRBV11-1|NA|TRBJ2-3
TGTGCCAGCAGCTTGGGGCTAGGAGATACGCAGTATTTT
CASSLGLGDTQYF
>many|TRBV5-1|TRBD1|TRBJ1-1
TGCGCCAGCAGCCCAGGGGGGGACACTGAAGCTTTCTTT
CASSPGGDTEAFF
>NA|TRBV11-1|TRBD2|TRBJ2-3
TGTGCCAGCAGACGACTAGCGGGGGGGTATACGCAGTATTTT
CASRRLAGGYTQYF
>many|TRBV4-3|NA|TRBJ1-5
TGCGCCAGCAGCCAAGATCGGGACTCCGGTAGCAATCAGCCCCAGCATTTT
CASSQDRDSGSNQPQHF
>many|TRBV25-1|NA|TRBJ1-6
TGTGCCAGCAGTGTCAGAGGGGGGGCTAAGTCACCCCTCCACTTT
CASSVRGGAKSPLHF
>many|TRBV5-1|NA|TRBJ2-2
TGCGCCAGCAGCTCCTTGACTAGAAGGGCTAACACCGGGGAGCTGTTTTTT
CASSSLTRRANTGELFF
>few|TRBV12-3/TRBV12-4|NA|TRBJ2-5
TGTGCCAGCACCGCAGGGTTCCAAGAGACCCAGTACTTC
CASTAGFQETQYF
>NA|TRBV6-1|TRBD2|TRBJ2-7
TGTGCCAGCAGGCCTGGGGGGGAGCAATTCTACGAGCAGTACTTC
CASRPGGEQFYEQYF
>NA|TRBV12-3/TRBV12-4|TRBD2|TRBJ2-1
TGTGCCAGCAGCCCACCAGCGGGGGGTGAGAAGTTCTTC
CASSPPAGGEKFF
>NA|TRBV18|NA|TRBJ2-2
TGTGCCAGCTCACCACCGGATACTAACACCGGGGAGCTGTTTTTT
CASSPPDTNTGELFF
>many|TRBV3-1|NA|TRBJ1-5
TGTGCCAGCAGCCAAGAATATAGCAATCAGCCCCAGCATTTT
CASSQEYSNQPQHF
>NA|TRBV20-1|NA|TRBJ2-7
TGCAGTGCTAGGAGCTACGAGCAGTACTTC
CSARSYEQYF
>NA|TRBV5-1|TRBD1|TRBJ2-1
TGCGCCAGCAGCTCCAGACAGGGTATCGACAATGAGCAGTTCTTC
CASSSRQGIDNEQFF
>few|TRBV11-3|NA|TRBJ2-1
TGTGCCAGCAGCCTTCGACTCGACAGCCACTCCTACAATGAGCAGTTCTTC
CASSLRLDSHSYNEQFF
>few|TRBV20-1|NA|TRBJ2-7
TGCAGTGCATTTGGACGGGAGCCCTACGAGCAGTACTTC
CSAFGREPYEQYF
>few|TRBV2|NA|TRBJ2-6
TGTGCCAGCACCGGAAATGAAGGGTACTCTGGGGCCAACGTCCTGACTTTC
CASTGNEGYSGANVLTF
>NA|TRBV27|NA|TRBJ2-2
TGTGCCAGCAGTTCGTTATCTCTGGGACGGGAGCTGTTTTTT
CASSSLSLGRELFF
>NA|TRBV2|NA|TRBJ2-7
TGTGCCAGCAGCTTGACTAGGCCTCTCGAGCAGTACTTC
CASSLTRPLEQYF
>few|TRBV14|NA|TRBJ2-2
TGTGCCAGCAGCCAAGATCGCCGGGAGAGCTACACCGGGGAGCTGTTTTTT
CASSQDRRESYTGELFF
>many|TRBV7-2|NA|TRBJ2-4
TGTGCCAGCAGCTCCCCCGGGCCGAGCAGGGGAAACATTCAGTACTTC
CASSSPGPSRGNIQYF
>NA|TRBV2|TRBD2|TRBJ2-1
TGTGCCAGCAGTGATTCGTTAGCGGGAATTCAGGATGAGCAGTTCTTC
CASSDSLAGIQDEQFF
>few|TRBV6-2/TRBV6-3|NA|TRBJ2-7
TGTGCCAGCTCTGATCCCATCCTCTACGAGCAGTACTTC
CASSDPILYEQYF
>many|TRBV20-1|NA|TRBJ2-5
TGCAGTGCGCGTCGAGGGCAAGAGACCCAGTACTTC
CSARRGQETQYF
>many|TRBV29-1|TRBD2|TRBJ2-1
TGCAGCGTAGTGACTAGCGGGGGGGCCTACAATGAGCAGTTCTTC
CSVVTSGGAYNEQFF
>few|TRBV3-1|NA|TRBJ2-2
TGTGCCAGCAGCCTAGAGACAGCGAAGCATTCGAACACCGGGGAGCTGTTTTTT
CASSLETAKHSNTGELFF
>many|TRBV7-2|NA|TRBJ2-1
TGTGCCAGCAGCTTAGATCTGGGCAATGAGCAGTTCTTC
CASSLDLGNEQFF
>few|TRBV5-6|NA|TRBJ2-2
TGTGCCAGCAGCTTGGATGGTCTAGGGCCGAACACCGGGGAGCTGTTTTTT
CASSLDGLGPNTGELFF
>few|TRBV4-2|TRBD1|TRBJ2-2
TGTGCCAGCAGCCAAGATCGAGACAGGGTATTCACCGGGGAGCTGTTTTTT
CASSQDRDRVFTGELFF